This TCR beta chain stems from a study of control samples from healthy donors and cancer patients. The CDR3 extends over 13 amino acids. V lost 1 base and J 1 base, leaving 1 base between the germline ends. The germline gives CDR1 LGHDT, CDR2 YNNKEL (reference sequence). Measured with immunoSEQ multiplex PCR; TCRdb has only the in-frame clones, and not every one. Seen here are 140,000 to 150,000 clones, 91% observed once, and the top ten hold approximately 2.9%. This chain joins TRBV3-1 (or the pseudogene TRBV3-2) and TRBJ2-2; no definite D call. The TCR sequence derives from a man aged 25 to 45 in good health. Sequenced material: blood. This CDR3 reads CASSQVNTGELFF. The DNA for the CDR3 is TGTGCCAGCAGCCAAGTGAACACCGGGGAGCTGTTTTTT.